This TCR beta chain stems from a study of blood T cell repertoires in COVID-19. As for the study in general: COVID-19 samples from acute and convalescent phases originated in the United States, Italy and Spain. In each case, the material was cDNA or gDNA derived from T cells, B-cell-depleted T cells, or PBMCs.

The data were produced by immunoSEQ multiplex PCR, yet TCRdb's version contains in-frame clones alone and is incomplete. The sample has approximately 300,000 clones, around 90% seen once. Followed over time, Seattle patients had been enrolled while infection was active. The source material was peripheral blood. This clonotype was sampled from a woman in her forties or fifties with COVID-19, enrolled during active disease.

The CDR3 DNA follows: TGTGCCAGCAGCTTGTGGGTAAGGAGTCACACTGAAGCTTTCTTT. It codes for CASSLWVRSHTEAFF. The chain combines TRBV5-5 with TRBJ1-1; unclear D gene. V lost 1 base and J 3 bases, leaving 13 bases between the germline ends. Germline V lookup: CDR1 SGHKS, CDR2 YYEKEE (reference sequence). The CDR3 has 15 residues. The full variable domain, rest sourced from reference TRBV5-5 and TRBJ1-1, is DAGVTQSPTHLIKTRGQQVTLRCSPISGHKSVSWYQQVLGQGPQFIFQYYEKEERGRGNFPDRFSARQFPNYSSELNVNALLLGDSALYLCASSLWVRSHTEAFFGQGTRLTVV.